One and the same sample provided the 22 T cell receptor beta chains below, sequenced in a study of T cell clonality in common variable immunodeficiency. These receptors lack a known antigen. Broader study findings: In common variable immunodeficiency, TCR beta chains reportedly carried fewer deletions and N-nucleotide insertions.

Sequencing used immunoSEQ multiplex PCR; TCRdb keeps in-frame clones, though not all of them. The sample gives fewer than 15,000 clones, none seen only once, and the top ten clones hold approximately 6.9%. Sequences were obtained from peripheral blood mononuclear cells. The source of these receptors is a human donor with common variable immunodeficiency.

On this clone itself: Read data end 3 residues before the CDR3 end; the end is taken from the germline J gene. The rearrangement links TRBV19 to TRBJ1-2; TRBD1 matches 9 bases. This CDR3 is built from 15 residues. Germline-derived CDR1 and CDR2 are LNHDA and SQIVND (reference sequence). Unmatched junction bases numbered 11, after V lost 6 bases and J lost 6 bases. Incomplete CDR3 DNA: TGTGCCAGTAGAACTACAGGGGGCGGGCTCCATGGC. It specifies CASRTTGGGLHG. The whole CDR3 protein is CASRTTGGGLHGYTF.

This clone was recorded a few times. Read data end 3 residues before the CDR3 end; the end is taken from the germline J gene. The chain employs TRBV30 and TRBJ2-2, with TRBD1 as a possible D gene (5 bases). The CDR3 extends over 18 amino acids. In germline, CDR1 is GTSNPN, CDR2 SVGIG (reference sequence). V lost 5 bases to trimming and J lost 0 bases, with 22 bases between them. The CDR3 sequence: CAWSLAPTVTPNTGELFF. CDR3 DNA, as far as it was read: TGTGCCTGGTCGCTTGCCCCGACAGTTACTCCGAACACCGGGGAG.

Regarding this clone: The read finishes 3 residues shy of the CDR3 end, and the germline J gene is used to complete it. The gene calls are TRBV30 and TRBJ2-7; 7 nucleotides align to TRBD1. V lost 0 bases, J lost 4 bases, and 6 bases stayed unmatched. CDR3 length: 14 amino acids. CDR1 and CDR2 from the germline V gene are GTSNPN and SVGIG (reference sequence). The DNA read from the CDR3 is TGTGCCTGGAGTGTAGCAACCAGGGGGTACGAG. It encodes CAWSVATRGYE. The CDR3 reads in full as CAWSVATRGYEQYF.

This clone is judged medium-sized (0.01 to 0.1%). The CDR3 end lies 3 residues beyond the end of the read and is filled in from the germline J gene. The rearrangement uses TRBV12-3 or TRBV12-4 and TRBJ1-2; maybe TRBD1 (6 bases). The CDR3 length is 12 residues. The V and J ends lost 8 bases and 4 bases respectively, with 11 bases between them. Partial CDR3 DNA: TGTGCCAGCGCTCAGGGGTTCTATGGC. It yields the protein CASAQGFYG. The complete CDR3 sequence is CASAQGFYGYTF.

In its sample, this clone was seen a few times. The CDR3 end lies 3 residues beyond the end of the read and is filled in from the germline J gene. This chain connects TRBV11-2 to TRBJ2-3; D is unclear. CDR3 size: 14 residues. V gave up 1 base and J gave up 3 bases, with 8 bases separating them. Germline V lookup: CDR1 SGHAT, CDR2 FQNNGV. The CDR3 is CASSLGALTDTQYF. The CDR3 bases that were read are TGTGCCAGCAGCTTAGGGGCGTTAACAGATACG.

CDR3 sequence: CASSEGARVVVAVIEQYF. The covered CDR3 bases are TGTGCCAGCAGTGAAGGTGCCAGAGTCGTGGTGGCCGTCATCGAG. This chain uses TRBV6-1 with TRBJ2-7; D remains ambiguous. The read halts 3 residues ahead of the CDR3 end, with the missing end drawn from the germline J gene. Trimming cost V 1 base and J 6 bases, with 25 bases left between them. Looked up from germline, CDR1 is MNHNS and CDR2 is SASEGT. This CDR3 is 18 amino acids long.

This clone was detected ten times or more. The read stops 3 residues short of the end of the CDR3; the missing end is completed from the germline J gene. The V gene is TRBV7-9, the J gene TRBJ1-2; no clear D gene. Trimming shortened V by 2 bases and J by 4 bases, and 5 bases separated the two germline ends. The germline gives CDR1 SEHNR, CDR2 FQNEAQ (reference sequence). The CDR3 has 12 residues. CDR3 sequence reads: CASSLTGYGYTF. CDR3 DNA (partial): TGTGCCAGCAGCTTAACGGGCTATGGC.

The sample holds many counts of this clone. The read ends 3 residues early relative to the CDR3; the germline J gene fills the gap. V is TRBV7-8 and J is TRBJ2-5; possibly TRBD1 for D (6 bases). The CDR3 sequence is 14 residues long. Per germline, CDR1 SGHVS and CDR2 FQNEAQ. V gave up 6 bases and J gave up 3 bases, with 14 bases separating them. The sequenced CDR3 bases are TGTGCCAGCAGGCCGGGACATCACGAAGAGACC. Translation: CASRPGHHEET. The full CDR3 is CASRPGHHEETQYF.

There are a few counts of this clone. The CDR3 end is not reached by the read, which stops 3 residues before it; the germline J gene fills it in. V and J are TRBV7-6 and TRBJ2-1; D gene ambiguous. The CDR3 is 15 amino acids. Trimming stripped 6 bases from V and 5 bases from J, with 17 bases between. Germline values: CDR1 SGHVS, CDR2 FNYEAQ. The DNA read from the CDR3 is TGTGCCAGCAGTCAGACGAGCGACTTCAACAATGAG. Translated: CASSQTSDFNNE. The CDR3 in full is CASSQTSDFNNEQFF.

This clone turned up a few times. The read halts 3 residues ahead of the CDR3 end, with the missing end drawn from the germline J gene. This chain connects TRBV18 to TRBJ2-7; D may be TRBD1 or TRBD2 (7 bases each). Trimming cost V 6 bases and J 0 bases, with 15 bases left between them. Germline V CDR1 and CDR2: KGHSH, LQKENI. This CDR3 is built from 15 residues. CDR3 DNA (partial): TGTGCCAGCTCCCCAGGGGGGGGACGCTCCTACGAG. This encodes CASSPGGGRSYE. The full CDR3 protein reads CASSPGGGRSYEQYF. Full variable domain (missing parts from reference TRBV18 and TRBJ2-7): NAGVMQNPRHLVRRRGQEARLRCSPMKGHSHVYWYRQLPEEGLKFMVYLQKENIIDESGMPKERFSAEFPKEGPSILRIQQVVRGDSAAYFCASSPGGGRSYEQYFGPGTRLTVT.

In this sample, this clone turned up a few times. The CDR3 protein is CASSLGQGTSYEQYF. The sequenced part of the CDR3 DNA is TGTGCCAGCAGCCTGGGACAGGGAACCTCCTACGAG. V is TRBV7-6 and J is TRBJ2-7; 9 bases map to TRBD1. Read sequence stops 3 residues before the CDR3 end, and the germline J gene provides the missing end. The CDR3 spans 15 residues. The ends lost 5 bases at V and 0 bases at J; junction bases unmatched: 5. Germline-derived CDR1 and CDR2 are SGHVS and FNYEAQ.

This clone was counted at least ten times. The CDR3 goes on 3 residues after the read ends, and that part is filled in from the germline J gene. The chain couples TRBV19 to TRBJ2-1, with D possibly being TRBD1 (6 bases). Germline CDR1 LNHDA, CDR2 SQIVND (reference sequence). The CDR3 contains 16 residues. The V and J ends lost 2 bases and 5 bases respectively, with 16 bases between them. The CDR3 reads CASSIFPDRRNNEQFF. The sequenced part of the CDR3 DNA is TGTGCCAGTAGTATATTTCCGGACAGAAGGAACAATGAG.

This clone was counted only a few times. From the germline J gene comes the end of the CDR3, since the read stops 3 residues before it. The chain joins TRBV18 to TRBJ2-6, with 8 bases lining up with TRBD1. Germline V lookup: CDR1 KGHSH, CDR2 LQKENI. The CDR3 consists of 13 residues. The CDR3 sequence is CASSLGQGSVLTF. The CDR3 bases that were read are TGTGCCAGCTCCTTAGGACAGGGAAGTGTC.

This clone was counted a few times. The read stops 3 residues short of the end of the CDR3; the missing end is completed from the germline J gene. This rearrangement joins TRBV18 to TRBJ2-7; D unclear. This CDR3 spans 13 amino acids. Germline loops: CDR1 KGHSH, CDR2 LQKENI. V was pared by 6 bases and J by 3 bases, with 12 bases between. Here the CDR3 reads CASSPGSDYEQYF. The DNA read from the CDR3 is TGTGCCAGCTCTCCCGGGTCGGACTACGAG.

For this clone: The sequence runs out 3 residues before the end of the CDR3; the remainder is reconstructed from the germline J gene. The gene calls are TRBV7-9 and TRBJ2-1, with D maybe TRBD1 (7 bases). CDR3 length: 14 residues. The germline V gene encodes CDR1 SEHNR and CDR2 FQNEAQ (reference sequence). V lost 3 bases and J lost 8, with 14 bases in between. The CDR3 is CASSLETRGDEQFF. The CDR3 DNA, read in part, is TGTGCCAGCAGCTTGGAGACCAGGGGGGATGAG.

To note about this clone: The read ends 3 residues shy of where the CDR3 ends; the end is completed using the germline J gene. This rearrangement joins TRBV2 to TRBJ2-5; D might be TRBD1 (6 bases). The CDR3 sequence is 13 residues long. Germline V gene sequence: CDR1 SNHLY, CDR2 FYNNEI. The V and J ends lost 10 bases and 3 bases respectively, with 15 bases between them. CDR3 amino acids: CANRDTTKETQYF. The covered CDR3 bases are TGTGCCAACCGGGACACTACGAAAGAGACC.

A word on this clone: The read falls 3 residues short of the CDR3 end, and the missing part is taken from the germline J gene. V and J are TRBV6-1 and TRBJ1-5, with D perhaps TRBD1 (6 bases). The germline V gene encodes CDR1 MNHNS and CDR2 SASEGT. Trimming removed 2 bases from V and 2 bases from J, with 10 bases in between. This CDR3 region has 15 residues. The sequenced CDR3 bases are TGTGCCAGCAGTGAAAGTTCAGGGGGCAATCAGCCC. It encodes CASSESSGGNQP. The whole CDR3 sequence reads CASSESSGGNQPQHF.

Comments on this clone: The sequence runs out 3 residues before the end of the CDR3; the remainder is reconstructed from the germline J gene. The chain combines TRBV7-9 with TRBJ1-2; 8 bases map to TRBD1. J lost 6 bases, V lost 5 bases, and 11 bases had no gene match. CDR3 length: 15 amino acids. From germline, CDR1 is SEHNR and CDR2 FQNEAQ (reference sequence). CDR3 DNA (partial): TGTGCCAGCAGCCGAAACCGTGGACAGGGCCATGGC. Residues: CASSRNRGQGHG. The whole CDR3 reads CASSRNRGQGHGYTF. The entire variable domain, with the rest obtained from reference TRBV7-9 and TRBJ1-2, is as follows: DTGVSQNPRHKITKRGQNVTFRCDPISEHNRLYWYRQTLGQGPEFLTYFQNEAQLEKSRLLSDRFSAERPKGSFSTLEIQRTEQGDSAMYLCASSRNRGQGHGYTFGSGTRLTVV.

About this clone itself: The read ends 3 residues shy of where the CDR3 ends; the end is completed using the germline J gene. The chain is built from TRBV30 and TRBJ2-7; 7 bases match TRBD1. CDR3 size: 14 residues. Germline CDR1 reads GTSNPN; CDR2 reads SVGIG (reference sequence). J lost 1 base, V lost 5 bases, and 8 bases had no gene match. The DNA read from the CDR3 is TGTGCCTGGGGACGAGGGGGCAGGTCCTACGAG. Amino acid sequence: CAWGRGGRSYE. The complete CDR3 protein is CAWGRGGRSYEQYF. Combining the CDR3 with reference TRBV30 and TRBJ2-7 gives the whole variable domain SQTIHQWPATLVQPVGSPLSLECTVEGTSNPNLYWYRQAAGRGLQLLFYSVGIGQISSEVPQNLSASRPQDRQFILSSKKLLLSDSGFYLCAWGRGGRSYEQYFGPGTRLTVT.

In the case of this clone: From the germline J gene comes the end of the CDR3, since the read stops 3 residues before it. The J gene is TRBJ2-3, the V gene TRBV7-2, with a tentative D call TRBD1 (6 bases). The ends were cut back, 1 base at V and 2 bases at J, with 10 bases in the middle. CDR3 length: 15 amino acids. From germline, CDR1 is SGHTA and CDR2 FQGNSA. Here the CDR3 reads CASSLGGRFTDTQYF. The part of the CDR3 DNA that was read is TGTGCCAGCAGCTTAGGGGGGCGATTCACAGATACG.

This clone has at least ten counts. The CDR3 end falls 3 residues outside the read, so it is completed with the germline J gene. The genes are TRBV5-1 and TRBJ2-7; no reliable D call. The length of the CDR3 is 16 residues. Germline V gives CDR1 SGHRS, CDR2 YFSETQ. Trimming took 5 bases from V and 3 from J, leaving 21 bases between them. The sequenced CDR3 bases are TGCGCCAGCAGGGAACCTACGGGTAAATCGAGCTACGAG. Residues: CASREPTGKSSYE. The full CDR3 is CASREPTGKSSYEQYF.

As to this clone: The CDR3 extends 3 residues past the end of the read, so its final part is completed from the germline J gene. The chain employs TRBV7-8 and TRBJ2-7; D perhaps matches TRBD1 (5 bases). Germline V lookup: CDR1 SGHVS, CDR2 FQNEAQ. The CDR3 is 15 residues long. V was pared by 4 bases and J by 3 bases, with 16 bases between. The CDR3 region is CASSSQGPTLYEQYF. The CDR3 bases that were read are TGTGCCAGCAGCTCCCAGGGCCCCACTCTCTACGAG.